This T cell receptor (beta chain) is from a study of OX40 agonist ivuxolimab in advanced cancers. As for the study in general: An anti-OX40 (CD134) antibody with agonistic activity, ivuxolimab, was administered to patients. Study results and limitations: Still undetermined is the antigen specificity of the expanded peripheral T cells. CD8+ T cells were the subset that, on average, had more expanded clones than CD4+.

V lost 2 bases, J lost 2 bases, and 14 bases lay in between. CDR3 length: 16 amino acids. CDR1 and CDR2 (germline): SGHAT, FQNNGV. Regarding this clone: Its target is unknown.

Profiling relied on immunoSEQ multiplex PCR, and the TCRdb table lists in-frame clones only, not all of them. In the table there are approximately 92,000 clones, 90% to 97% of which are singletons. The source is an adult with an advanced solid tumor such as melanoma, head and neck, liver or kidney cancer. The material sequenced was CD4+ or CD8+ T cells sorted from blood, taken in a trial of the OX40 agonist ivuxolimab. The chain uses TRBV11-2 and TRBJ2-3, with D tentatively TRBD1 (5 bases). CDR3 in DNA: TGTGCCAGCAGCTTATCGTCAGGGATGGACACAGATACGCAGTATTTT. It yields the protein CASSLSSGMDTDTQYF.